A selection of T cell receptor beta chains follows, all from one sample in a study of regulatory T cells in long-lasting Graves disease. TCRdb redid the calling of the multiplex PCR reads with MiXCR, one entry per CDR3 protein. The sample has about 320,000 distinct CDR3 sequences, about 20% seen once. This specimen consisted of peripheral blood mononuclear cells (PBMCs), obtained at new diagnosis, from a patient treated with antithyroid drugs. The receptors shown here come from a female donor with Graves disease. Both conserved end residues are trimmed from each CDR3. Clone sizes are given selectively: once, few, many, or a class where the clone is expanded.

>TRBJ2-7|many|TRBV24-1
ATSDSADTLYEQY
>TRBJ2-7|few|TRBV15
ATSRRDYEQY
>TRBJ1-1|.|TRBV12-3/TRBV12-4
ASSSYGGSAEAF
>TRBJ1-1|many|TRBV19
ASSLAQGLSEAF
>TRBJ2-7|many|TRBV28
ASSFLSGDEQY
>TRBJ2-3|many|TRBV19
ASSSLDRGQKDTQY
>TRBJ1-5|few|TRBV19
ASSISSGDQPQH
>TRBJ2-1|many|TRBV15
ATSRERGYNEQF
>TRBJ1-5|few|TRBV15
ATSRGTGGGQPQH
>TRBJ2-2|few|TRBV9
ASSALMGELTGELF
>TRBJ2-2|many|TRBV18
ASSPYGNTGELF
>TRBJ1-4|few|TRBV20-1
SARGTGGDSLATNEKLF
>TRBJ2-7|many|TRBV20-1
SARRGVSYEQY
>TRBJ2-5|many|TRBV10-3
AISESPQGAGETQY
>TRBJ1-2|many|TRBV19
ASSITDTGGYT
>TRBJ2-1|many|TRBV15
ATSSLLGSYNEQF
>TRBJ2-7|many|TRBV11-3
ASSLESQRETPHEQY
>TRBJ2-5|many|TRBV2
ASSDVQGQETQY
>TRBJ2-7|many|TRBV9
ASSVDGTSIYEQY
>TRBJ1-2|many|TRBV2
ASSGWPADGYT
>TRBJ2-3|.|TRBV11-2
ASSRLGGRDESDTQY
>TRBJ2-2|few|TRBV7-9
ASSPRRVSTGELF
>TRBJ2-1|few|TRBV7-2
ASSWYGLYNEQF
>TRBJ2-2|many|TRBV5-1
ASSFFKTSGANTGELF
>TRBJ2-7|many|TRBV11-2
ASSPRGGGSSYEQY
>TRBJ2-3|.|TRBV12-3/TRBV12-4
ASSLTSAGGPDTQY
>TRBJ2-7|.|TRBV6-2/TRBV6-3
ASRAMTSGRGYEQY
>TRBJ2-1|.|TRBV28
ASSWAGETYNEQF
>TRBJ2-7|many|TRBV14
ASSQDVGLTYEQY
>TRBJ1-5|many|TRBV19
ASSTGTTKGQPQH
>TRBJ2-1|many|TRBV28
ASSSGLAGVEQF
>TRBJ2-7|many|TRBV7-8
ASSMQAPYEQY
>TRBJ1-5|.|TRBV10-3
AISESPSSSNQPQH
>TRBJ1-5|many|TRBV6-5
ASSYSASIFDQPQH
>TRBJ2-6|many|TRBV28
ASSDPGQGTANVLT
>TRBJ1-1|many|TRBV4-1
ASSQTGLNTEAF
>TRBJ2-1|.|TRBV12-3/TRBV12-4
ASSLLRENNEQF
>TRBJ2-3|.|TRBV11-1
ASSFVQGTLDLDAQY
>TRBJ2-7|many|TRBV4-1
ASSQEMGQGDEQY
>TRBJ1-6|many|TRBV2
ASSERRQGALNYNSPLH
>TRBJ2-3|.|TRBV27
ASSLILGDAQY
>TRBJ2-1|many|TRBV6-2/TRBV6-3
ASSYESSYNEQF
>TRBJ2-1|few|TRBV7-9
ASSSTTSGREQF
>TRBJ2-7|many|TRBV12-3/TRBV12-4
ASSPSSAYEQY
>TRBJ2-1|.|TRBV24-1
ATSDLGTSGRNNEQF
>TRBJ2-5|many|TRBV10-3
AISVGTGLETQY
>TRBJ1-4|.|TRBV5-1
ASSDENRAEKLF
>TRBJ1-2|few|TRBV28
ASSLGQGLYYT
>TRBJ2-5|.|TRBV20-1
SASRKHQETQY